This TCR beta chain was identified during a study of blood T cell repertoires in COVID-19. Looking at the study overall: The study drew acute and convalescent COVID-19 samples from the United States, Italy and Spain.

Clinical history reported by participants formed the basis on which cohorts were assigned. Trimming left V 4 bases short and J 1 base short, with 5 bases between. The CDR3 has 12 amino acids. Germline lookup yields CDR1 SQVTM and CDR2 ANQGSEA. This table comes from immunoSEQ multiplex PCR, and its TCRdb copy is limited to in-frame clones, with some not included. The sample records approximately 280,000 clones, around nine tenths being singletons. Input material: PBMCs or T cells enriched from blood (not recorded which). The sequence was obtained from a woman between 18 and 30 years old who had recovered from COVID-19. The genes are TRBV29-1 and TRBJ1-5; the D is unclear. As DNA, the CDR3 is TGCAGCGTTGGTACAAGCAATCAGCCCCAGCATTTT. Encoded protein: CSVGTSNQPQHF.